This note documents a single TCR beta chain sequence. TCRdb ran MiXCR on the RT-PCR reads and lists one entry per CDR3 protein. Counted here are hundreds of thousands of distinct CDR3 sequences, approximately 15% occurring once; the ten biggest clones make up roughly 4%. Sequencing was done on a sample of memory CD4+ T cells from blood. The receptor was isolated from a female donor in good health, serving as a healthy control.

The CDR3 nucleotides are TGTGCCAGCAGTCAGGAGACAGGGGGCAATGAGCAGTTCTTC. As protein: CASSQETGGNEQFF. The chain employs TRBV12-3 or TRBV12-4 and TRBJ2-1; TRBD1 agrees at 9 bases. The CDR3 sequence is 14 residues long. V shed 5 bases, J shed 6 bases, and the junction held 5 bases outside the gene matches.